This T cell receptor beta chain was recovered during a study of Graves' ophthalmopathy and Graves' hyperthyroidism. Study overall: By definition, stable hyperthyroidism involved no ophthalmopathy within 18 months of follow-up.

The sample holds a few counts of this clonotype. The germline CDR1 and CDR2 sequences are LNHDA and SQIVND (reference sequence). Trimming cost V 1 base and J 3 bases, with 16 bases left between them. The CDR3 totals 16 residues. The TCR beta CDR3 regions underwent amplification from RNA transcripts. Amplification began with first-round RT-PCR using HTBI primers, then second-round multiplex PCR was performed. TCRdb re-called the multiplex PCR reads with MiXCR, one entry per CDR3 protein. The sample includes over a million distinct CDR3 sequences, about two fifths of them seen just once. This TCR derives from an adult man with Graves' hyperthyroidism. The chain is built from TRBV19 and TRBJ2-7, with D tentatively TRBD1 (5 bases). Sequencing used peripheral blood or thyroid tissue (not recorded which). The DNA of the CDR3 is TGTGCCAGTAGTATAGTTGGCGGCGGACATGGCTACGAGCAGTACTTC. This codes for CASSIVGGGHGYEQYF.